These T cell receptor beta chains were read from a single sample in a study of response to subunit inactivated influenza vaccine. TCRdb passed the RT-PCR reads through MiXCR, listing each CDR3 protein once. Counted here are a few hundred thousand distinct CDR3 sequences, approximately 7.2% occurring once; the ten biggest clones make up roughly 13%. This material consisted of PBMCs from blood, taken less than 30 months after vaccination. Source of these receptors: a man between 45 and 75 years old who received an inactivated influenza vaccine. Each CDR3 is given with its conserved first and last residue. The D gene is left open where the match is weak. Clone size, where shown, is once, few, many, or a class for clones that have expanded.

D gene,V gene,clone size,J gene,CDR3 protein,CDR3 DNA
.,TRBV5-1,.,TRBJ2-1,CASSWGPIGHNEQFF,TGCGCCAGCAGCTGGGGCCCCATAGGCCACAATGAGCAGTTCTTC
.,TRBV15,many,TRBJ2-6,CATSGANVLTF,TGTGCCACCAGCGGGGCCAACGTCCTGACTTTC
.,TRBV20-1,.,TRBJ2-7,CSASKGGNNEQYF,TGCAGTGCTAGTAAGGGTGGGAACAACGAGCAGTACTTC
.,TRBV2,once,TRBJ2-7,CASGNMVGYEQYF,TGTGCCAGCGGAAACATGGTCGGCTACGAGCAGTACTTC
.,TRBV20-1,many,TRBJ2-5,CSARPIRRDQETQYF,TGCAGTGCTAGACCCATTCGACGGGACCAAGAGACCCAGTACTTC
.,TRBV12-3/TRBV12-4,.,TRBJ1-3,CASSFSSGNTIYF,TGTGCCAGCAGTTTTAGCTCTGGAAACACCATATATTTT
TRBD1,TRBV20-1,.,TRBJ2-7,CSAIQGAASYEQYF,TGCAGTGCTATTCAGGGGGCGGCCTCCTACGAGCAGTACTTC
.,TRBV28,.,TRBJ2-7,CAGRSTRASLEQYF,TGTGCCGGAAGATCCACTCGGGCCAGCTTAGAGCAGTACTTC
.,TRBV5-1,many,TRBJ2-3,CASSFTNSRVPDTQYF,TGCGCCAGCAGCTTTACCAATTCCAGGGTTCCAGATACGCAGTATTTT
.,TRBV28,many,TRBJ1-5,CASSGKVYSNQPQHF,TGTGCCAGCAGTGGGAAGGTTTATAGCAATCAGCCCCAGCATTTT
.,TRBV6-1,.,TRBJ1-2,CASSEGTVYGYTF,TGTGCCAGCAGTGAGGGGACGGTATATGGCTACACCTTC
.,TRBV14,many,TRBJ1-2,CASSPLGGGSSYTF,TGTGCCAGCAGCCCCCTTGGCGGGGGATCAAGCTACACCTTC
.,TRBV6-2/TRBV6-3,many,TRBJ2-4,CASSPRGAKNIQYF,TGTGCCAGCAGTCCCCGGGGGGCCAAAAACATTCAGTACTTC
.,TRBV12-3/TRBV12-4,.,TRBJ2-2,CASKGTQNTGELFF,TGTGCCAGCAAGGGGACACAGAACACCGGGGAGCTGTTTTTT
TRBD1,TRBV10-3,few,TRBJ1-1,CAISGQGVPEAFF,TGTGCCATCAGTGGACAGGGGGTACCTGAAGCTTTCTTT
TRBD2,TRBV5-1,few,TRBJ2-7,CASSLLLAGGGEQYF,TGCGCCAGCAGCTTGCTACTAGCGGGAGGTGGAGAGCAGTACTTC
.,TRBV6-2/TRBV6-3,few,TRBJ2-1,CASSYGADEQFF,TGTGCCAGCAGTTACGGGGCAGATGAGCAGTTCTTC
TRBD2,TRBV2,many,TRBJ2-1,CASSEAAGRSGDEQFF,TGTGCCAGCAGTGAAGCAGCGGGAAGGAGCGGAGATGAGCAGTTCTTC
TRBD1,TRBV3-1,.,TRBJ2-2,CASSQEGLGQGQDSNTGELFF,TGTGCCAGCAGCCAAGAGGGTCTGGGACAGGGGCAAGACTCGAACACCGGGGAGCTGTTTTTT
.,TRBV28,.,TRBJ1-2,CASSEGTNYGYTF,TGTGCCAGCTCCGAGGGTACTAACTATGGCTACACCTTC
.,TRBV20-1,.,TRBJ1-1,CSASGDAKMNTEAFF,TGCAGTGCTAGTGGGGACGCCAAAATGAACACTGAAGCTTTCTTT
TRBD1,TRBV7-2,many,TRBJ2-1,CASSTRQGPDEQFF,TGTGCCAGCAGCACCCGACAGGGACCCGATGAGCAGTTCTTC
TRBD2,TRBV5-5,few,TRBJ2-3,CASSFFQAGGSKDTQYF,TGTGCCAGCAGCTTCTTTCAGGCGGGGGGGTCCAAAGATACGCAGTATTTT
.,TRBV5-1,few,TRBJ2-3,CASSLFRQTGTDTQYF,TGCGCCAGCAGCTTGTTCCGACAGACTGGCACAGATACGCAGTATTTT
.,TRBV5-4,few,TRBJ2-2,CASSSLQGFTGELFF,TGTGCCAGCAGCAGCCTTCAGGGATTCACCGGGGAGCTGTTTTTT
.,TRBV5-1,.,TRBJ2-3,CASSFQGLSTDTQYF,TGCGCCAGCAGCTTTCAGGGGCTGAGCACAGATACGCAGTATTTT
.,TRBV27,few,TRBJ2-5,CASSLNFGEQETQYF,TGTGCCAGCAGTTTGAATTTCGGGGAGCAAGAGACCCAGTACTTC
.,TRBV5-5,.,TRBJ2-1,CASSWGGHEQFF,TGTGCCAGCAGCTGGGGTGGGCATGAGCAGTTCTTC
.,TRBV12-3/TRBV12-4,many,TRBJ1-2,CASSLTRAYGYTF,TGTGCCAGCAGTTTAACCCGAGCTTATGGCTACACCTTC
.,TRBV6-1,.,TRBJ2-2,CSSSRPATGELFF,TGTTCCAGCAGTCGACCGGCGACCGGGGAGCTGTTTTTT
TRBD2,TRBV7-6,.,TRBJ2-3,CASSLGPSGGPRDTQYF,TGTGCCAGCAGCTTGGGACCTAGCGGGGGCCCGCGGGATACGCAGTATTTT
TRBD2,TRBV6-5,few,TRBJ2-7,CAARGGLGEQYF,TGTGCTGCGCGGGGGGGGCTGGGTGAGCAGTACTTC
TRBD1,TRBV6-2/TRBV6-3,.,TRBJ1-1,CASRLQGAAEAFF,TGTGCCAGCAGACTACAGGGGGCCGCTGAAGCTTTCTTT